This T cell receptor beta chain was documented in a study of T cell responses to AZD1222 COVID-19 vaccine. TCRdb keeps only in-frame clones here, not all; method: immunoSEQ multiplex PCR. The table has about 120,000 clones, approximately 91% seen once. Trimming took 2 bases from V and 6 from J; bases not matched to a gene: 5. From germline, CDR1 is SGHKS and CDR2 YYEKEE (reference sequence). The CDR3 consists of 13 residues. The rearrangement links TRBV5-5 to TRBJ2-7; TRBD1 aligns across 7 bases. The sequencing here drew on peripheral blood, taken on day 0 of AZD1222 vaccination. The source of this sequence is an adult in good health. CDR3 coding DNA: TGTGCCAGCAGCTTCGGCAGGGGGTCCGAGCAGTACTTC. It specifies CASSFGRGSEQYF.